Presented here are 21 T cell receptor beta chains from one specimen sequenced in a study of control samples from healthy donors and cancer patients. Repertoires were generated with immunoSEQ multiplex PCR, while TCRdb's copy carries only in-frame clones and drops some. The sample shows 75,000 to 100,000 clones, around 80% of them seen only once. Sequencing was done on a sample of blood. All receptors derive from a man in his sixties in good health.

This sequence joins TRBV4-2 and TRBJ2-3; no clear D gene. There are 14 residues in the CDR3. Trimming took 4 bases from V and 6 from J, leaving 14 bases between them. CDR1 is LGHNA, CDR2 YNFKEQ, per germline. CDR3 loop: CASSRVRARDTQYF. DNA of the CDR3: TGTGCCAGCAGCCGGGTCCGGGCCAGGGATACGCAGTATTTT.

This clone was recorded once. The CDR3 protein is CASSLSGLVSYEQYF. The CDR3 DNA is TGCGCCAGCAGCCTTTCCGGACTGGTTTCCTACGAGCAGTACTTC. The V gene is TRBV4-1, the J gene TRBJ2-7, with D possibly matching TRBD2 (5 bases). Germline loops: CDR1 MGHRA, CDR2 YSYEKL. CDR3 size: 15 residues. The ends were cut back, 4 bases at V and 1 base at J, with 14 bases in the middle.

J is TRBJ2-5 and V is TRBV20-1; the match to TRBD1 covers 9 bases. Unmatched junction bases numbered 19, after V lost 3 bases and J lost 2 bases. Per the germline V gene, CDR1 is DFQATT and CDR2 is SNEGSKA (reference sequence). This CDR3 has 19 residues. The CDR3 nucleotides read TGCAGTGCTAGTGGACAGGGGTCTACTCCGAAACTATTACAAGAGACCCAGTACTTC. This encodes CSASGQGSTPKLLQETQYF.

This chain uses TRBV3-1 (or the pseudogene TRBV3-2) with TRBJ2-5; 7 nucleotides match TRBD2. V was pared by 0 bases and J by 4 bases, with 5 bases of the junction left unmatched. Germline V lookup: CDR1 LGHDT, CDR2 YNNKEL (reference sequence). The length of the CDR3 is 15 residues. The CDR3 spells CASSQDRGEGETQYF. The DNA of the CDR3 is TGTGCCAGCAGCCAAGATCGTGGGGAGGGAGAGACCCAGTACTTC.

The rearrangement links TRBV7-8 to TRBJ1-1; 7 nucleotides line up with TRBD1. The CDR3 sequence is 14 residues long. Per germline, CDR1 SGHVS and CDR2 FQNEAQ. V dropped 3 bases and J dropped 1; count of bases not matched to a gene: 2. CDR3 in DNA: TGTGCCAGCAGCTTGGACAGGACGAACACTGAAGCTTTCTTT. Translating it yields CASSLDRTNTEAFF.

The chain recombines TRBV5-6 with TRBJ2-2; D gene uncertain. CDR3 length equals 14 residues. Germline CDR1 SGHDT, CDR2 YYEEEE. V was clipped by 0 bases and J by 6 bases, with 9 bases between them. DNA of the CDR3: TGTGCCAGCAGCTTGGGCCAGAGGCCCGGGGAGCTGTTTTTT. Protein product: CASSLGQRPGELFF.

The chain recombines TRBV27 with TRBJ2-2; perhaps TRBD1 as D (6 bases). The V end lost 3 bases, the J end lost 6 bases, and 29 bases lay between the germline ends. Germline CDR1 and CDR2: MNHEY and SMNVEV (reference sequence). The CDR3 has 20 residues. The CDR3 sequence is CASSFYLGQLSTILPGELFF. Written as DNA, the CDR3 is TGTGCCAGCAGTTTCTACCTTGGACAGCTCTCGACCATACTTCCCGGGGAGCTGTTTTTT.

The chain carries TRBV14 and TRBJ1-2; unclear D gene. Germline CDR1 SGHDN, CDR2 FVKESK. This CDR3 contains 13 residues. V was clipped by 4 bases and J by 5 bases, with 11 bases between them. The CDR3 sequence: CASSPDLGYGYTF. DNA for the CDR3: TGTGCCAGCAGCCCGGACTTGGGGTATGGCTACACCTTC.

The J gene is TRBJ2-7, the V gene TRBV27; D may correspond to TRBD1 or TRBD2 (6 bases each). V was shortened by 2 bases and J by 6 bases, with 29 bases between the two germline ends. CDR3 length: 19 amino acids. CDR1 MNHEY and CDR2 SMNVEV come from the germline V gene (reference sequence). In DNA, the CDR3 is TGTGCCAGCAGTTTACGGGGGTCAAGTCGGGGGCGGCCGTACAGCGAGCAGTACTTC. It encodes CASSLRGSSRGRPYSEQYF.

Written as DNA, the CDR3 is TGTGCCTGGAGTGTCGGGTCCTCACGAGGCAATGAGCAGTTCTTC. Translated: CAWSVGSSRGNEQFF. The chain carries TRBV30 and TRBJ2-1; D gene uncertain. V was pared by 0 bases and J by 6 bases, with 15 bases between. CDR3 length equals 15 residues. Looked up from germline, CDR1 is GTSNPN and CDR2 is SVGIG (reference sequence).

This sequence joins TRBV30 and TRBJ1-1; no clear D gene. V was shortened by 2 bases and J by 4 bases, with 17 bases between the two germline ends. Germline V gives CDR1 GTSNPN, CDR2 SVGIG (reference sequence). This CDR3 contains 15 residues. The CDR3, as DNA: TGTGCCTGGAGTCCGAAGTATAGTATTCGCACTGAAGCTTTCTTT. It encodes CAWSPKYSIRTEAFF.

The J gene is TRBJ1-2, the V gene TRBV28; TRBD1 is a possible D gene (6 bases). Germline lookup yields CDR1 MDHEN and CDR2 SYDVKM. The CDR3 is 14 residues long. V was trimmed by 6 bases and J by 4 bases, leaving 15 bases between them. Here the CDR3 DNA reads TGTGCCAGCAGAGAGAGACAGGAGAGCTATGGCTACACCTTC. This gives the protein CASRERQESYGYTF.

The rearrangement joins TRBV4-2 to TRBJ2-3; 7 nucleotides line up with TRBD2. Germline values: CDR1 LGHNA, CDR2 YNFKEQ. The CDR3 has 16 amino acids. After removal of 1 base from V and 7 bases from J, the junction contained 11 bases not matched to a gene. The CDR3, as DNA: TGTGCCAGCAGCCAAGTAGGAGGAGGGAGGGGTAATACGCAGTATTTT. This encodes CASSQVGGGRGNTQYF.

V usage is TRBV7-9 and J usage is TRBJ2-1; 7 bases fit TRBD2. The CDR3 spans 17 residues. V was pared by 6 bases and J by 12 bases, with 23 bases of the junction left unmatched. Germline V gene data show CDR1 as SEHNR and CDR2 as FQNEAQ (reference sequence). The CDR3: CASRIGGRAQKDRWQFF. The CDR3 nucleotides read TGTGCCAGCAGAATTGGGGGGAGGGCCCAGAAAGACCGTTGGCAGTTCTTC.

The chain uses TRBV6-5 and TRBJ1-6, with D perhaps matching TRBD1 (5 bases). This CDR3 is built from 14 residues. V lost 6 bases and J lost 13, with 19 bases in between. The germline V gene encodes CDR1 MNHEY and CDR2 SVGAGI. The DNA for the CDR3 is TGTGCCAGCAGGAAACAGGCCGGCGAGGATCCCCTCCACTTT. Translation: CASRKQAGEDPLHF.

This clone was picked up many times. As DNA, the CDR3 is TGTGCCATCAGACCCGATAGGTTCCAAAACACTGAAGCTTTCTTT. Translating it yields CAIRPDRFQNTEAFF. The rearrangement links TRBV10-3 to TRBJ1-1; D is unclear. Germline V gives CDR1 ENHRY, CDR2 SYGVKD. The length of the CDR3 is 15 residues. V was pared by 6 bases and J by 2 bases, with 16 bases between.

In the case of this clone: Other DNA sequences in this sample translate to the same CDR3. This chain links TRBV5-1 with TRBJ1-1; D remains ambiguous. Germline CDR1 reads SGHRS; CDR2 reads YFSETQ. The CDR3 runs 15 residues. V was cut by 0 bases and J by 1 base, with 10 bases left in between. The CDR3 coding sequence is TGCGCCAGCAGCTTGGGCGGCAGATCGAACACTGAAGCTTTCTTT. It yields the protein CASSLGGRSNTEAFF. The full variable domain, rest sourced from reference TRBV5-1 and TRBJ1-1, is KAGVTQTPRYLIKTRGQQVTLSCSPISGHRSVSWYQQTPGQGLQFLFEYFSETQRNKGNFPGRFSGRQFSNSRSEMNVSTLELGDSALYLCASSLGGRSNTEAFFGQGTRLTVV.

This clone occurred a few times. CDR3 protein: CASSLASNQPQHF. CDR3 coding DNA: TGCGCCAGCAGCTTGGCTAGCAATCAGCCCCAGCATTTT. The chain links TRBV5-1 to TRBJ1-5; the D is unclear. CDR3 length equals 13 residues. CDR1 SGHRS and CDR2 YFSETQ come from the germline V gene. Trimming left V 0 bases short and J 0 bases short, with 1 base between.

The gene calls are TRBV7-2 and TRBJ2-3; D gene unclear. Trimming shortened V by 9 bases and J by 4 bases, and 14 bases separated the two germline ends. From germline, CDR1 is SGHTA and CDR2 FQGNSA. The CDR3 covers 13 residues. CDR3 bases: TGTGCCAGTTTCCGGAGCACGGCAGATACGCAGTATTTT. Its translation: CASFRSTADTQYF.

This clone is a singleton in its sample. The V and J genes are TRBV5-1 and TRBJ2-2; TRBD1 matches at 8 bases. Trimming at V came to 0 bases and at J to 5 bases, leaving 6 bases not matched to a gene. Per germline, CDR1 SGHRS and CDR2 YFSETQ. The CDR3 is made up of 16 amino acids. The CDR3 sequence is CASSLAGTGYTGELFF. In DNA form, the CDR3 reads TGCGCCAGCAGCTTGGCCGGGACAGGTTATACCGGGGAGCTGTTTTTT.

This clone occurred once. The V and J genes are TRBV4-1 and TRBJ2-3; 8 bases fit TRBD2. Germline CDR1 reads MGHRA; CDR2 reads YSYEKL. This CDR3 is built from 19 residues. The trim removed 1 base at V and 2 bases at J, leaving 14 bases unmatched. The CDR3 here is CASSQAPAGVTDSTDTQYF. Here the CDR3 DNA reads TGCGCCAGCAGCCAAGCTCCAGCGGGGGTCACTGATTCCACAGATACGCAGTATTTT.